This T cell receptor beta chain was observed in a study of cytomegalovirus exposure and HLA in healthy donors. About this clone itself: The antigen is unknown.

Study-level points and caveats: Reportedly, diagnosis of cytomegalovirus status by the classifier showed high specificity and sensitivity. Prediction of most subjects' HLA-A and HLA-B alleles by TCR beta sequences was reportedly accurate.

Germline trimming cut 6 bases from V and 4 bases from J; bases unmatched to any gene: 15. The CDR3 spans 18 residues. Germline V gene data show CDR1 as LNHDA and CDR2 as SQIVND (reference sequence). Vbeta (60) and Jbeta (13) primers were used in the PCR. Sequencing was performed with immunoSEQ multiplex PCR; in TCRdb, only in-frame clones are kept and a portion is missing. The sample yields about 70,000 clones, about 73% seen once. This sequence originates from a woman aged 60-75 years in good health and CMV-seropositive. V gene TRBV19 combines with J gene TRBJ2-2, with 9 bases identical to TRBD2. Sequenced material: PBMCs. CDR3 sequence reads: CASSLIGLAYLTTGELFF. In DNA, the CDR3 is TGTGCCAGTAGCCTAATTGGACTAGCGTACCTTACCACCGGGGAGCTGTTTTTT.